The T cell receptor (beta chain) under discussion was sequenced for a study of T cells after yellow fever vaccination. Study summary: Preparation of fractions with low cell numbers was performed using SMART-Seq v4 Ultra Low Input.

Broader study findings: At about 97% for CD4 and just over 85% for CD8, most primary-vaccination clones showed up again after the booster. Abundant clonotypes from the bulk population could get into FACS-sorted repertoires as contaminants.

This clonotype was detected a few times. Its antigen is unidentified. Per the germline V gene, CDR1 is MNHEY and CDR2 is SVGEGT. V lost 6 bases and J lost 4, with 16 bases in between. CDR3 length: 14 residues. TCR cDNA, made by 5'RACE template switching, carried an added universal primer site and UMIs. MiXCR, run by TCRdb on the 5' RACE reads, gives a single entry per CDR3 protein. The sample yields about 340,000 distinct CDR3 sequences, approximately 12% seen once. The sequence came from a man aged 18 to 30 who received the YFV17D yellow fever vaccine. Sequencing used CD4+ T cells sorted from PBMCs, obtained 15 days after the yellow fever booster vaccination. V usage is TRBV6-2 or TRBV6-3 and J usage is TRBJ2-7; D is uncertain. CDR3 sequence: CASSSGGLQYEQYV. The CDR3 nucleotides are TGTGCCAGCAGCTCGGGTGGTCTCCAATACGAGCAGTACGTC.